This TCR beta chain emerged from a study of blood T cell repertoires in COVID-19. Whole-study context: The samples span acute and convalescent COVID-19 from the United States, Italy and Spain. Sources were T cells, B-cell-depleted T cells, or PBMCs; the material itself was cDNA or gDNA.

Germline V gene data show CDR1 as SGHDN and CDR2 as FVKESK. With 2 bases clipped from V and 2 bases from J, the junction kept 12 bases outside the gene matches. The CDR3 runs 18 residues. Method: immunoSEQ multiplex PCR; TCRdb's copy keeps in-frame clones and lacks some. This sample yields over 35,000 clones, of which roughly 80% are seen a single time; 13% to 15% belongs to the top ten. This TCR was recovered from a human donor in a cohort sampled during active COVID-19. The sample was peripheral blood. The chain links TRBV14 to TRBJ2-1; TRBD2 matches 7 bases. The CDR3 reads CASSQKVRRGDPYNEQFF. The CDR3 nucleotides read TGTGCCAGCAGCCAAAAGGTAAGACGGGGGGATCCCTACAATGAGCAGTTCTTC.